This section outlines one TCR beta chain sequence together with its context. This record comes from a study of neoadjuvant nivolumab and ipilimumab in lung cancer. With 6 bases removed from V and 8 bases from J, the gap between germline ends came to 11 bases. The CDR3 is made up of 11 amino acids. CDR1 is DFQATT and CDR2 is SNEGSKA in the germline V gene (reference sequence). Sequencing was performed with immunoSEQ multiplex PCR; in TCRdb, only in-frame clones are kept and a portion is missing. The sample holds 7,500 to 10,000 clones, around 80% seen once. V and J are TRBV20-1 and TRBJ2-4; D is unresolved. This TCR derives from an adult with non-small cell lung cancer. The source material was peripheral blood, sampled before neoadjuvant nivolumab, alone or with ipilimumab. The CDR3 sequence: CSADTGDIQYF. As DNA, the CDR3 is TGCAGTGCCGATACTGGGGACATTCAGTACTTC.